This T cell receptor (beta chain) was observed in a study of blood T cell repertoires in COVID-19. Study details: T cells, B-cell-depleted T cells, or PBMCs provided the cDNA or gDNA that served as material.

Measured with immunoSEQ multiplex PCR; TCRdb has only the in-frame clones, and not every one. Here the sample spans some 240,000 clones, approximately 83% being singletons. Sequencing was carried out using peripheral blood. The receptor's source is an elderly woman with acute or convalescent COVID-19.

Here the CDR3 DNA reads TGTGCCAGCAGCCATTCAAGGTCGCAGGACTATAATTCACCCCTCCACTTT. Translated, it gives CASSHSRSQDYNSPLHF. The V call is TRBV3-1 (or the pseudogene TRBV3-2), the J call TRBJ1-6, with D hard to call. Germline CDR1 is LGHDT and CDR2 is YNNKEL (reference sequence). This CDR3 has 17 residues. V was clipped by 3 bases and J by 3 bases, with 15 bases between them.